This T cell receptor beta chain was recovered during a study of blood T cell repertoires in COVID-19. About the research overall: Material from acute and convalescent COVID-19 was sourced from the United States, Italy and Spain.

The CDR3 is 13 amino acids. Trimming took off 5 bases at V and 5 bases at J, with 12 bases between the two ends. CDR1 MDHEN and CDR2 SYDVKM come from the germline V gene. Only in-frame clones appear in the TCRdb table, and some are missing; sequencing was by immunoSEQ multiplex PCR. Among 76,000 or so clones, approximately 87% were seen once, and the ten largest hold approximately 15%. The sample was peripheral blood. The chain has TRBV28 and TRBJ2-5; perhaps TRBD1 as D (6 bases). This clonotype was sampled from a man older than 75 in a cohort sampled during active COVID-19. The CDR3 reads CASSPTGMETQYF. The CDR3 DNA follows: TGTGCCAGCAGTCCGACAGGAATGGAGACCCAGTACTTC.